Each of the 23 T cell receptor beta chains below was sequenced from the same sample in a study of T cell responses to AZD1222 COVID-19 vaccine. Repertoires were generated with immunoSEQ multiplex PCR, while TCRdb's copy carries only in-frame clones and drops some. The sample records about 170,000 clones, more than 90% being singletons. The specimen comprised peripheral blood, sampled on day 0 of AZD1222 vaccination. These receptors all stem from an adult in good health.

This rearrangement joins TRBV7-9 to TRBJ1-1, with unresolved D. The CDR3 consists of 13 residues. Trimming stripped 2 bases from V and 7 bases from J, with 11 bases between. Germline CDR1 reads SEHNR; CDR2 reads FQNEAQ (reference sequence). The CDR3 bases are TGTGCCAGCAGCTTATCTCGGACGGGTGAAGCTTTCTTT. Residues: CASSLSRTGEAFF.

This chain joins TRBV5-4 and TRBJ2-5, with 11 bases identical to TRBD2. The germline V gene encodes CDR1 SGHNT and CDR2 YYREEE (reference sequence). Trimming at V came to 4 bases and at J to 5 bases, leaving 19 bases not matched to a gene. This CDR3 comprises 19 residues. CDR3 residues: CASSIRSSGGPLLVETQYF. Here the CDR3 DNA reads TGTGCCAGCAGCATCCGGTCTAGCGGGGGGCCACTATTGGTCGAGACCCAGTACTTC. Supplemented by reference TRBV5-4 and TRBJ2-5, the full variable domain reads ETGVTQSPTHLIKTRGQQVTLRCSSQSGHNTVSWYQQALGQGPQFIFQYYREEENGRGNFPPRFSGLQFPNYSSELNVNALELDDSALYLCASSIRSSGGPLLVETQYFGPGTRLLVL.

This chain links TRBV20-1 with TRBJ2-1; D gene uncertain. Germline lookup yields CDR1 DFQATT and CDR2 SNEGSKA (reference sequence). The CDR3 loop spans 11 amino acids. V lost 2 bases to trimming and J lost 4 bases, with 3 bases between them. The CDR3, as DNA: TGCAGTGCTAGACTTTACAATGAGCAGTTCTTC. This codes for CSARLYNEQFF.

In DNA, the CDR3 is TGTGCCAGCAGCTTAGTGGAGGGGCTCTCCTACGAGCAGTACTTC. Amino acids: CASSLVEGLSYEQYF. The genes are TRBV7-8 and TRBJ2-7, with D tentatively TRBD2 (6 bases). Between the trimmed V and J ends, which lost 1 base and 0 bases, there was a span of 10 bases. The CDR3 loop spans 15 amino acids. Germline V gene lookup returns CDR1 SGHVS and CDR2 FQNEAQ.

The V call is TRBV5-8, the J call TRBJ2-7, with D maybe TRBD1 (6 bases). Germline loops: CDR1 SGHTS, CDR2 YDEGEE. This CDR3 is 13 amino acids long. The germline V and J ends were trimmed by 4 bases and 5 bases, with 13 bases remaining between them. In DNA form, the CDR3 reads TGTGCCAGCAGCCGCATTGGGGGCCACGAGCAGTACTTC. Its protein is CASSRIGGHEQYF.

The chain couples TRBV27 to TRBJ2-3; 7 positions agree with TRBD1. Per the germline V gene, CDR1 is MNHEY and CDR2 is SMNVEV (reference sequence). The CDR3 covers 19 residues. The V and J ends lost 0 bases and 1 base, in that order; junction bases with no gene match: 13. The CDR3 loop is CASSLSVLHRGEGTDTQYF. The CDR3 bases are TGTGCCAGCAGTTTATCGGTCCTTCACAGGGGAGAGGGCACAGATACGCAGTATTTT.

V gene TRBV4-2 combines with J gene TRBJ1-2, with TRBD1 identical over 8 bases. This CDR3 comprises 18 residues. The V gene's germline CDR1 is LGHNA and CDR2 YNFKEQ. J lost 1 base, V lost 0 bases, and 10 bases had no gene match. The CDR3 DNA sequence: TGTGCCAGCAGCCAAGATCAAGCAGGGGGCGGTTTTAACTATGGCTACACCTTC. Translation gives CASSQDQAGGGFNYGYTF.

The V call is TRBV5-1, the J call TRBJ2-1; a weak D match, TRBD1 (6 bases). Germline CDR1 is SGHRS and CDR2 is YFSETQ. The CDR3 has 15 residues. Trimming cost V 0 bases and J 0 bases, with 7 bases left between them. The CDR3 region has the DNA TGCGCCAGCAGCTTGGGGGACACCTCCTACAATGAGCAGTTCTTC. Translated, it gives CASSLGDTSYNEQFF.

The rearrangement joins TRBV18 to TRBJ1-2; possible D gene TRBD1, 5 bases. Germline lookup yields CDR1 KGHSH and CDR2 LQKENI. CDR3 length: 14 amino acids. Trimming stripped 5 bases from V and 1 base from J, with 11 bases between. Here the CDR3 DNA reads TGTGCCAGCTCAGTAATACAGGATAACTATGGCTACACCTTC. This encodes CASSVIQDNYGYTF.

V and J are TRBV7-2 and TRBJ1-6; D remains unclear. Germline lookup yields CDR1 SGHTA and CDR2 FQGNSA. V dropped 1 base and J dropped 7 bases, with 11 bases sitting between them. This CDR3 has 15 amino acids. CDR3 region: CASSLVTFLNSPLHF. CDR3 bases: TGTGCCAGCAGCTTAGTGACATTCCTAAATTCACCCCTCCACTTT.

The chain employs TRBV7-3 and TRBJ2-1, with D hard to call. CDR1 SGHTA and CDR2 FQGTGA come from the germline V gene. The CDR3 is 13 residues long. V shed 2 bases and J shed 6 bases, with 8 bases lying between them. This CDR3 is CASSLESGNEQFF. CDR3 nucleotide sequence: TGTGCCAGCAGCTTAGAGTCGGGCAATGAGCAGTTCTTC.

The V gene is TRBV6-5, the J gene TRBJ2-2; D call uncertain. Per the germline V gene, CDR1 is MNHEY and CDR2 is SVGAGI. Trimming removed 5 bases at V and 7 bases at J, with 17 bases between. The CDR3 length is 15 residues. The CDR3 DNA follows: TGTGCCAGCAGTAGCTTTGGGGATGGCCACGGGGAGCTGTTTTTT. This encodes CASSSFGDGHGELFF.

The gene calls are TRBV7-2 and TRBJ2-7; 7 bases agree with TRBD1. Germline loops: CDR1 SGHTA, CDR2 FQGNSA. This CDR3 region has 14 residues. Trimming took 2 bases from V and 2 from J; bases not matched to a gene: 3. For the CDR3, the DNA is TGTGCCAGCAGCTTACGGACAGGAACCTACGAGCAGTACTTC. This codes for CASSLRTGTYEQYF.

This clone was counted a few times. The chain combines TRBV4-2 with TRBJ2-1; maybe TRBD2 (6 bases). CDR1 LGHNA and CDR2 YNFKEQ come from the germline V gene. V was trimmed by 0 bases and J by 4 bases, leaving 13 bases between them. The CDR3 totals 16 residues. The CDR3 reads CASSQDGSGFYNEQFF. The CDR3 DNA is TGTGCCAGCAGCCAAGATGGAAGCGGGTTTTACAATGAGCAGTTCTTC.

This clone was recorded a few times. The V and J genes are TRBV10-1 and TRBJ1-5; D not resolved. The CDR3 consists of 16 residues. Germline lookup yields CDR1 WNHNN and CDR2 SYGVQD (reference sequence). V was cut by 2 bases and J by 2 bases, with 13 bases left in between. The CDR3 coding sequence is TGCGCCAGCAGTGAGGGAGGGCTAGGAGGCAATCAGCCCCAGCATTTT. Its protein is CASSEGGLGGNQPQHF.

The CDR3 sequence: CASSPGLRTVSYWGEQFF. Written as DNA, the CDR3 is TGTGCCAGCTCACCAGGGTTGAGAACAGTGAGTTACTGGGGTGAGCAGTTCTTC. V and J are TRBV18 and TRBJ2-1, with D hard to call. The CDR3 contains 18 residues. V was shortened by 2 bases and J by 9 bases, with 26 bases between the two germline ends. Germline-derived CDR1 and CDR2 are KGHSH and LQKENI.

V usage is TRBV6-1 and J usage is TRBJ2-7, with 10 bases fitting TRBD2. After removal of 1 base from V and 5 bases from J, the junction contained 5 bases not matched to a gene. The V gene's germline CDR1 is MNHNS and CDR2 SASEGT. This CDR3 has 15 amino acids. The CDR3 loop is CASSEGLAGVDEQYF. Here the CDR3 DNA reads TGTGCCAGCAGTGAAGGGCTAGCGGGAGTAGACGAGCAGTACTTC.

In DNA form, the CDR3 reads TGTGCCAGCAGTCGGACCGACAGCACAGATACGCAGTATTTT. Translating it yields CASSRTDSTDTQYF. This chain uses TRBV6-5 with TRBJ2-3, with no clear D. This CDR3 region has 14 residues. The ends were cut back, 5 bases at V and 0 bases at J, with 9 bases in the middle. Germline V gene sequence: CDR1 MNHEY, CDR2 SVGAGI.

The rearrangement joins TRBV29-1 to TRBJ2-7; 10 bases line up with TRBD1. V shed 3 bases, J shed 3 bases, and the junction held 5 bases outside the gene matches. The V gene's germline CDR1 is SQVTM and CDR2 ANQGSEA. The CDR3 length is 14 residues. CDR3 sequence (DNA): TGCAGCGTTGAGGGGGGACAGGGGATCTACGAGCAGTACTTC. Amino acids: CSVEGGQGIYEQYF.

The chain is built from TRBV30 and TRBJ2-7; 7 nucleotides align to TRBD1. Germline CDR1 GTSNPN, CDR2 SVGIG (reference sequence). This CDR3 has 12 amino acids. V lost 5 bases to trimming and J lost 2 bases; unmatched junction nucleotides: 3. CDR3 protein: CAWAGGAYEQYF. The CDR3 bases are TGTGCCTGGGCAGGGGGAGCCTACGAGCAGTACTTC. Drawing the rest from reference TRBV30 and TRBJ2-7, the complete variable domain is SQTIHQWPATLVQPVGSPLSLECTVEGTSNPNLYWYRQAAGRGLQLLFYSVGIGQISSEVPQNLSASRPQDRQFILSSKKLLLSDSGFYLCAWAGGAYEQYFGPGTRLTVT.

The rearrangement joins TRBV6-5 to TRBJ2-6, with 8 bases that match TRBD1. The length of the CDR3 is 15 residues. Germline lookup yields CDR1 MNHEY and CDR2 SVGAGI. J lost 3 bases, V lost 6 bases, and 4 bases had no gene match. DNA for the CDR3: TGTGCCAGCAGAGTAGACAGGGGTGGGGCCAACGTCCTGACTTTC. Translated: CASRVDRGGANVLTF.

The chain carries TRBV18 and TRBJ2-1; 8 bases map to TRBD1. V lost 3 bases and J lost 15; bases outside the gene matches: 4. This CDR3 is 11 amino acids long. Looked up from germline, CDR1 is KGHSH and CDR2 is LQKENI. The CDR3 bases are TGTGCCAGCTCACCGGGGACAGGACTGTTCTTC. Residues: CASSPGTGLFF.

This chain links TRBV19 with TRBJ1-3, with unresolved D. Trimming cost V 5 bases and J 2 bases, with 4 bases left between them. CDR1 is LNHDA and CDR2 is SQIVND in the germline V gene (reference sequence). The CDR3 has 12 residues. CDR3 bases: TGTGCCAGTAGTGACCCTGGAAACACCATATATTTT. Protein product: CASSDPGNTIYF.